This TCR beta chain was captured by sequencing in a study of beta chain features in type 1 diabetes. Investigators reverse transcribed all isolated RNA, so they sequenced expressed TCRB transcripts. Here immunoSEQ multiplex PCR was the method, and the copy in TCRdb shows in-frame clones only, minus some. The data contain roughly 500,000 clones, 9.5% to 12% of them singletons. This clone showed up just a few times. This CDR3 contains 14 residues. Trimming shortened V by 4 bases and J by 0 bases, and 8 bases separated the two germline ends. Germline CDR1 and CDR2: LGHNA and YNFKEQ. Sequencing used naive CD4+ T cells from blood. The TCR originated in a woman aged 18-35 years in good health. The chain uses TRBV4-2 and TRBJ2-3, with D unresolved. In DNA form, the CDR3 reads TGTGCCAGCAGCCTGCGTTCTAGCACAGATACGCAGTATTTT. It is translated as CASSLRSSTDTQYF.